The TCR beta chain under discussion was sequenced for a study of T cells after yellow fever vaccination. The overall study: The SMART-Seq v4 Ultra Low Input method served to prepare the low-cell-number fractions.

Many counts were recorded for this clonotype. The antigen is undetermined. CDR3 length equals 15 residues. V gave up 2 bases and J gave up 14 bases; unmatched junction bases: 10. Germline CDR1 is SEHNR and CDR2 is FQNEAQ (reference sequence). Overall study findings and caveats: Only a small proportion of the clonotypes turned up in both the CD4 and the CD8 compartments, likely arising from convergent recombination.

One entry per CDR3 protein results from TCRdb running MiXCR on the 5' RACE reads. The sample contains about 220,000 distinct CDR3 sequences, more than 3% of which appear only once. V is TRBV7-9 and J is TRBJ2-1; TRBD2 agrees at 12 bases. The sample here was CD4+ T cells sorted from PBMCs, taken 10 days after the yellow fever booster vaccination. The source of this sequence is a man between 18 and 35 years old who received the YFV17D yellow fever vaccine. The CDR3 DNA reads as TGTGCCAGCAGCTTAAGGACTAGCGGGGATAGGCGGGAGTTCTTC. Protein: CASSLRTSGDRREFF.